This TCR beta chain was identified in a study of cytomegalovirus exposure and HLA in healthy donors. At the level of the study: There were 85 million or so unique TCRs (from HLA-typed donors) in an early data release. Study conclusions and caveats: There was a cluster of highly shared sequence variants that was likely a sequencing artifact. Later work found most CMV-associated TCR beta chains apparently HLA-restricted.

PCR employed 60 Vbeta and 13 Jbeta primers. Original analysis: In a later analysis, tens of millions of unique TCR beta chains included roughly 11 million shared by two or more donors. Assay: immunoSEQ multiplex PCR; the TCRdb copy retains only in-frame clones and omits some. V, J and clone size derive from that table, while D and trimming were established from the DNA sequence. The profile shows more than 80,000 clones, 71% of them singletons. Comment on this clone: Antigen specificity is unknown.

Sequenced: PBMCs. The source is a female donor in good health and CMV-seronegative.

The CDR3 here is CASSFASLIGELFF. The CDR3 nucleotides are TGTGCCAGCAGCTTCGCTAGCTTGATCGGGGAGCTGTTTTTT. The rearrangement uses TRBV7-2 and TRBJ2-2; the D gene is possibly TRBD2 (5 bases). Germline V gene lookup returns CDR1 SGHTA and CDR2 FQGNSA. The CDR3 runs 14 residues. V lost 3 bases to trimming and J lost 7 bases, with 12 bases between them. The full variable domain, completed using reference TRBV7-2 and TRBJ2-2, is GAGVSQSPSNKVTEKGKDVELRCDPISGHTALYWYRQSLGQGLEFLIYFQGNSAPDKSGLPSDRFSAERTGGSVSTLTIQRTQQEDSAVYLCASSFASLIGELFFGEGSRLTVL.